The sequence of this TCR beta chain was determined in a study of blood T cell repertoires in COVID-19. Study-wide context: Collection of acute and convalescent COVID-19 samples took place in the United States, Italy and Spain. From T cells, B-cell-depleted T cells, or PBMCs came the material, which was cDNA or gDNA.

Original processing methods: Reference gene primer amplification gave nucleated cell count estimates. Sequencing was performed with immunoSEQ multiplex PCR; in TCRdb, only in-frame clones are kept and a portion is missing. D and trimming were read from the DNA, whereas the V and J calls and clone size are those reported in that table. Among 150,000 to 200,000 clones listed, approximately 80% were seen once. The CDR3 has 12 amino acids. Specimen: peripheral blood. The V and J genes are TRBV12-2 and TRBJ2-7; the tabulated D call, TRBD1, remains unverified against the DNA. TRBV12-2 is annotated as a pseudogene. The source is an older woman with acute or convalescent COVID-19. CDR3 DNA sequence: TGTGCAAGTCGCCCAGGGTTGGACGAGCAGTACTTC. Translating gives CASRPGLDEQYF.